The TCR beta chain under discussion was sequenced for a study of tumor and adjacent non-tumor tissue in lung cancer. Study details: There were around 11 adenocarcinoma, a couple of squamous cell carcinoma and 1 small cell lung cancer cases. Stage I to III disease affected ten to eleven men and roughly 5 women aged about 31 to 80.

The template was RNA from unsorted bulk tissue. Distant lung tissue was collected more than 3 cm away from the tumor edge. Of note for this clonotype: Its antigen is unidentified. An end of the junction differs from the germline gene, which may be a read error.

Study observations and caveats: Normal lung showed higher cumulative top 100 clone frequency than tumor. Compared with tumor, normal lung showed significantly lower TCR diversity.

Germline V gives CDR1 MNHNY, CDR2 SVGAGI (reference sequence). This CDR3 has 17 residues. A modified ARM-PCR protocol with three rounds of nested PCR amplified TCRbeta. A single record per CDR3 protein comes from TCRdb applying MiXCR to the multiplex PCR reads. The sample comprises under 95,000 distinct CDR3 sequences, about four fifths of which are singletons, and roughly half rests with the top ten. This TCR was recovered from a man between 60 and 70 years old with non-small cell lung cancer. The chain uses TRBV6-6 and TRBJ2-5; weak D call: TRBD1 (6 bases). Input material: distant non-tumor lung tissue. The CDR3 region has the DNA TGTACCAGTAGGACAGCCGGGCAAACCCAGATCCAAGAGACCCAGTACTTT. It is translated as CTSRTAGQTQIQETQYF.